The rows below give T cell receptor beta chains drawn from one sample of a study of blood T cell repertoires in COVID-19. Data came from immunoSEQ multiplex PCR; TCRdb stores just in-frame clones and leaves some out. There are about 64,000 clones in the sample; about 78% occur only once, and approximately 12% lies in the top ten. Sample: peripheral blood. These receptors all stem from an older man with acute or convalescent COVID-19. CDR3s include the opening cysteine and the closing phenylalanine or tryptophan. The order of the fields is D gene, J gene, clone size, V gene, CDR3 DNA, CDR3 protein. A D gene is named only where the DNA matches it firmly. Not every row has a clone size; where given, it reads once, few, many or a size class.

d_call: TRBD1; j_call: TRBJ1-3; clone_size: .; v_call: TRBV5-1; cdr3_nt: TGCGCCAGCAGCTTGGTTCCAGGGACAGCCTCTGGAAACACCATATATTTT; cdr3_aa: CASSLVPGTASGNTIYF
d_call: .; j_call: TRBJ1-5; clone_size: few; v_call: TRBV6-5; cdr3_nt: TGTGCCAGCAGTCGAACAGGGAGCAATCAGCCCCAGCATTTT; cdr3_aa: CASSRTGSNQPQHF
d_call: TRBD2; j_call: TRBJ2-3; clone_size: .; v_call: TRBV11-3; cdr3_nt: TGTGCCAGCAGCTTTCGTGGGGGGGGGACAGATACGCAGTATTTT; cdr3_aa: CASSFRGGGTDTQYF
d_call: TRBD2; j_call: TRBJ2-7; clone_size: .; v_call: TRBV5-5; cdr3_nt: TGTGCCAGCAGCCGGACTAGCGGTGACTACGAGCAGTACTTC; cdr3_aa: CASSRTSGDYEQYF
d_call: .; j_call: TRBJ2-5; clone_size: .; v_call: TRBV30; cdr3_nt: TGTGCCTGGAGCCCGACTAGTGAGACCCAGTACTTC; cdr3_aa: CAWSPTSETQYF
d_call: TRBD1; j_call: TRBJ2-3; clone_size: .; v_call: TRBV27; cdr3_nt: TGTGCCAGCAGTTTTTGGGACAGGACTAGCACAGATACGCAGTATTTT; cdr3_aa: CASSFWDRTSTDTQYF
d_call: TRBD2; j_call: TRBJ2-4; clone_size: .; v_call: TRBV27; cdr3_nt: TGTGCCAGCGGGACTAGCGGGAGGTGGGGTGGAGCCAAAAACATTCAGTACTTC; cdr3_aa: CASGTSGRWGGAKNIQYF
d_call: .; j_call: TRBJ2-1; clone_size: .; v_call: TRBV2; cdr3_nt: TGTGCCAGCAGTTACAGGGAAAACTCCTACAATGAGCAGTTCTTC; cdr3_aa: CASSYRENSYNEQFF
d_call: .; j_call: TRBJ1-2; clone_size: few; v_call: TRBV4-2; cdr3_nt: TGTGCCAGCAGCCCCAATTCCCAGGGGACGTATGGCTACACCTTC; cdr3_aa: CASSPNSQGTYGYTF
d_call: TRBD1; j_call: TRBJ1-6; clone_size: .; v_call: TRBV9; cdr3_nt: TGTGCCAGCAGCTTGAGCCGGGACAGGGAGGAGTATAATTCACCCCTCCACTTT; cdr3_aa: CASSLSRDREEYNSPLHF
d_call: TRBD1; j_call: TRBJ1-5; clone_size: .; v_call: TRBV19; cdr3_nt: TGTGCCAGTAGTACAACAGGGGTCAATCAGCCCCAGCATTTT; cdr3_aa: CASSTTGVNQPQHF
d_call: .; j_call: TRBJ1-2; clone_size: .; v_call: TRBV6-5; cdr3_nt: TGTGCCAGCGGGGGAGGGGCAAGTGGCTACACCTTC; cdr3_aa: CASGGGASGYTF
d_call: .; j_call: TRBJ2-1; clone_size: .; v_call: TRBV3-1/TRBV3-2; cdr3_nt: TGTGCCAGCAGCCAGCGGGGAGAGGATGAGCAGTTCTTC; cdr3_aa: CASSQRGEDEQFF
d_call: TRBD1; j_call: TRBJ1-4; clone_size: .; v_call: TRBV30; cdr3_nt: TGTGCCTGGAAACCAGGGGGCGAAAAACTGTTTTTT; cdr3_aa: CAWKPGGEKLFF
d_call: TRBD2; j_call: TRBJ2-7; clone_size: .; v_call: TRBV30; cdr3_nt: TGTGCCTGGAGTGTAAGCCGGGAGGCCCACGAGCAGTACTTC; cdr3_aa: CAWSVSREAHEQYF
d_call: TRBD2; j_call: TRBJ2-1; clone_size: few; v_call: TRBV15; cdr3_nt: TGTGCCACCAGCAGAAGACTAGCGGGAGACAATGAGCAGTTCTTC; cdr3_aa: CATSRRLAGDNEQFF
d_call: .; j_call: TRBJ1-1; clone_size: .; v_call: TRBV5-1; cdr3_nt: TGCGCCAGCAGCTTGGCGGGTCCAGAGGACACTGAAGCTTTCTTT; cdr3_aa: CASSLAGPEDTEAFF
d_call: .; j_call: TRBJ1-1; clone_size: .; v_call: TRBV5-1; cdr3_nt: TGCGCCAGCTCGAGGGACACATTGAACACTGAAGCTTTCTTT; cdr3_aa: CASSRDTLNTEAFF
d_call: TRBD1; j_call: TRBJ1-1; clone_size: .; v_call: TRBV28; cdr3_nt: TGTGCCAGCAGGCCCGCAAACAGGGGATCTCGGACTGAAGCTTTCTTT; cdr3_aa: CASRPANRGSRTEAFF
d_call: TRBD1; j_call: TRBJ1-5; clone_size: .; v_call: TRBV6-5; cdr3_nt: TGTGCCAGCAGCGATCCGGGACAGGGAAATCAGCCCCAGCATTTT; cdr3_aa: CASSDPGQGNQPQHF
d_call: .; j_call: TRBJ1-1; clone_size: .; v_call: TRBV2; cdr3_nt: TGTGCCAACCGGGTAGGGAGGAACACTGAAGCTTTCTTT; cdr3_aa: CANRVGRNTEAFF
d_call: TRBD2; j_call: TRBJ2-2; clone_size: .; v_call: TRBV5-4; cdr3_nt: TGTGCCAGCAGCCCCCGCGGCAGGGACTATCCAGGGGAGCTGTTTTTT; cdr3_aa: CASSPRGRDYPGELFF
d_call: .; j_call: TRBJ1-6; clone_size: .; v_call: TRBV25-1; cdr3_nt: TGTGCCAGCAGTGAATATGCGGGGGAGAATTCACCCCTCCACTTT; cdr3_aa: CASSEYAGENSPLHF
d_call: .; j_call: TRBJ1-4; clone_size: .; v_call: TRBV6-5; cdr3_nt: TGTGCCAGCAGGCCCGGGGGGCCTGGGGGAAAACTGTTTTTT; cdr3_aa: CASRPGGPGGKLFF
d_call: TRBD2; j_call: TRBJ2-3; clone_size: few; v_call: TRBV4-1; cdr3_nt: TGCGCCAGCAGCCAAGAGAACCCCCTAGCGGGGTCCAGGGATACGCAGTATTTT; cdr3_aa: CASSQENPLAGSRDTQYF
d_call: .; j_call: TRBJ2-2; clone_size: .; v_call: TRBV7-3; cdr3_nt: TGTGCCAGCAGGACAGCTCCGAACACCGGGGAGCTGTTTTTT; cdr3_aa: CASRTAPNTGELFF
d_call: .; j_call: TRBJ2-1; clone_size: .; v_call: TRBV13; cdr3_nt: TGTGCCAGCAGCTTCTCCGGATTAGAGGCGTACAATGAGCAGTTCTTC; cdr3_aa: CASSFSGLEAYNEQFF
d_call: TRBD1; j_call: TRBJ1-2; clone_size: .; v_call: TRBV6-5; cdr3_nt: TGTGCCAGCAGGACTTACGGGACAGGGGCTCCACACACCTTC; cdr3_aa: CASRTYGTGAPHTF
d_call: .; j_call: TRBJ2-5; clone_size: .; v_call: TRBV3-1/TRBV3-2; cdr3_nt: TGTGCCAGCAGCCGTGGGGGGGAGACCCAGTACTTC; cdr3_aa: CASSRGGETQYF
d_call: .; j_call: TRBJ2-2; clone_size: .; v_call: TRBV3-1/TRBV3-2; cdr3_nt: TGTGCCAGCAGCCAAGATACGCGCGGGGAGCTGTTTTTT; cdr3_aa: CASSQDTRGELFF
d_call: TRBD2; j_call: TRBJ2-5; clone_size: .; v_call: TRBV11-2; cdr3_nt: TGTGCCAGCAGCTTAGCAGCGGGGGCAGAGACCCAGTACTTC; cdr3_aa: CASSLAAGAETQYF
d_call: TRBD1; j_call: TRBJ1-1; clone_size: .; v_call: TRBV10-3; cdr3_nt: TGTGCCATCAGTGAAGGGGGACAGGGGGCCTACACTGAAGCTTTCTTT; cdr3_aa: CAISEGGQGAYTEAFF
d_call: TRBD1; j_call: TRBJ1-2; clone_size: .; v_call: TRBV3-1/TRBV3-2; cdr3_nt: TGTGCCAGCAGCCGGGGACAGGGGATCCCCTACGGCTACACCTTC; cdr3_aa: CASSRGQGIPYGYTF
d_call: TRBD1; j_call: TRBJ1-1; clone_size: .; v_call: TRBV29-1; cdr3_nt: TGCAGCGTTGGGACAGGGAACACTGAAGCTTTCTTT; cdr3_aa: CSVGTGNTEAFF
d_call: TRBD2; j_call: TRBJ2-6; clone_size: few; v_call: TRBV18; cdr3_nt: TGTGCCAGCTCATGGTGGCTAGCGGGCCCTGAGATCTCTGGGGCCAACGTCCTGACTTTC; cdr3_aa: CASSWWLAGPEISGANVLTF
d_call: .; j_call: TRBJ1-2; clone_size: .; v_call: TRBV2; cdr3_nt: TGTGCCAGCAGTGACGAGGGGGTGGGGTTCGGCTACACCTTC; cdr3_aa: CASSDEGVGFGYTF
d_call: .; j_call: TRBJ2-7; clone_size: .; v_call: TRBV19; cdr3_nt: TGTGCCAGTAGTAACCCCGGCCCAGGAACCTACGAGCAGTACTTC; cdr3_aa: CASSNPGPGTYEQYF
d_call: .; j_call: TRBJ2-6; clone_size: .; v_call: TRBV18; cdr3_nt: TGTGCCAGCTCAGGACTTGAGCGAGGGTCTGGGGCCAACGTCCTGACTTTC; cdr3_aa: CASSGLERGSGANVLTF
d_call: .; j_call: TRBJ2-5; clone_size: medium-sized; v_call: TRBV5-8; cdr3_nt: TGTGCCAGCAGCTTGGAAACAAGTCCTCAGCAAGAGACCCAGTACTTC; cdr3_aa: CASSLETSPQQETQYF
d_call: .; j_call: TRBJ2-5; clone_size: many; v_call: TRBV7-9; cdr3_nt: TGTGCCAGCAGCGGTAGCGGTATACAAGAGACCCAGTACTTC; cdr3_aa: CASSGSGIQETQYF
d_call: TRBD1; j_call: TRBJ2-2; clone_size: .; v_call: TRBV19; cdr3_nt: TGTGCCAGTAGTTTGGACAGGGGGCGATATACCGGGGAGCTGTTTTTT; cdr3_aa: CASSLDRGRYTGELFF
d_call: TRBD2; j_call: TRBJ2-1; clone_size: .; v_call: TRBV6-6; cdr3_nt: TGTGCCAGCAATGACCCCCAAGCGGGGGGTAACAATGAGCAGTTCTTC; cdr3_aa: CASNDPQAGGNNEQFF